This entry is about one T cell receptor beta chain. What it binds is not known. The entry originates in a study of Graves' ophthalmopathy and Graves' hyperthyroidism. Study-level background: Peripheral blood samples were taken at initial diagnosis, before any treatment.

Germline lookup yields CDR1 SGHRS and CDR2 YFSETQ. With 0 bases clipped from V and 2 bases from J, the junction kept 5 bases outside the gene matches. The CDR3 extends over 17 amino acids. For repertoire sequencing, the TCR beta CDR3 regions were amplified from RNA transcripts. The first round was an RT-PCR with HTBI primers, and the second round was a multiplex PCR. TCRdb re-called the multiplex PCR reads with MiXCR, one entry per CDR3 protein. The repertoire holds about 220,000 distinct CDR3 sequences, with about 22% as singletons. Study-level points and caveats: Sensitivity of about 90% and specificity of nearly 82% were achieved when a 13-signature model separated ophthalmopathy from stable hyperthyroidism.

What was sequenced was peripheral blood. The V gene is TRBV5-1, the J gene TRBJ2-7, with 13 bases matching TRBD2. This clonotype was obtained from a woman aged 45-65 years with Graves' ophthalmopathy. The CDR3 DNA sequence: TGCGCCAGCAGCTTGGAATCTACTAGCGGGAGGGCCTACGAGCAGTACTTC. The encoded protein is CASSLESTSGRAYEQYF.